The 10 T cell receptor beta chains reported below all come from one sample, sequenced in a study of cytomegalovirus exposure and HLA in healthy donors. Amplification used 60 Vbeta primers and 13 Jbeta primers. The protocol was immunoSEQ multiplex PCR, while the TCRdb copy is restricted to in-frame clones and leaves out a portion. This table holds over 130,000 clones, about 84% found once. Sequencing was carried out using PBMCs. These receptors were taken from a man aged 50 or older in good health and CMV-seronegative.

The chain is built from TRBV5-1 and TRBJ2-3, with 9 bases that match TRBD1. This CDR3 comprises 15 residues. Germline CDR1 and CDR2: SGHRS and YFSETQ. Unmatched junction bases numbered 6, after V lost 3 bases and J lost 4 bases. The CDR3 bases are TGCGCCAGCAGCTCCACAGGGGGCCTCGCAGATACGCAGTATTTT. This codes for CASSSTGGLADTQYF.

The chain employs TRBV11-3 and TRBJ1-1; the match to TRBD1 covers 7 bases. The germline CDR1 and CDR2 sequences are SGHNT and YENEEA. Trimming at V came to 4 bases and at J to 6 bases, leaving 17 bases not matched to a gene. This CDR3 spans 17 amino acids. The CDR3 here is CASSSTLTGTFAAEAFF. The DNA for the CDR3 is TGTGCCAGCAGCTCGACTTTGACAGGGACGTTCGCCGCTGAAGCTTTCTTT.

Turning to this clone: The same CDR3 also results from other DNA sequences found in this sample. The CDR3 region has the DNA TGCGCCAGCAGCTTTTCGGGGACAGGGTCTGGGGCCAACGTCCTGACTTTC. Translating it yields CASSFSGTGSGANVLTF. The chain links TRBV5-1 to TRBJ2-6, with TRBD1 identical over 9 bases. CDR1 and CDR2 from the germline V gene are SGHRS and YFSETQ. With V trimmed by 2 bases and J by 1 base, 4 bases remained unmatched. CDR3 length: 17 residues.

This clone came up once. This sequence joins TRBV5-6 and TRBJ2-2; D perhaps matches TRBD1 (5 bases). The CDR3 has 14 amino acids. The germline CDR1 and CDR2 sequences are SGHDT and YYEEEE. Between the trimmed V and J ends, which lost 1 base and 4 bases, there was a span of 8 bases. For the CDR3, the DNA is TGTGCCAGCAGCTTGACAGGTAGCACCGGGGAGCTGTTTTTT. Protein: CASSLTGSTGELFF. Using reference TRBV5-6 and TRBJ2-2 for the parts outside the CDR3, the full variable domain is DAGVTQSPTHLIKTRGQQVTLRCSPKSGHDTVSWYQQALGQGPQFIFQYYEEEERQRGNFPDRFSGHQFPNYSSELNVNALLLGDSALYLCASSLTGSTGELFFGEGSRLTVL.

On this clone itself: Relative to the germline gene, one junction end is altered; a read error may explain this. This CDR3 reads CSSSSGQGEQYF. The CDR3, as DNA: TGTTCCAGCAGCTCGGGACAGGGGGAGCAGTACTTC. This rearrangement joins TRBV7-9 to TRBJ2-7, with 10 nucleotides matching TRBD1. From germline, CDR1 is SEHNR and CDR2 FQNEAQ (reference sequence). CDR3 size: 12 residues.

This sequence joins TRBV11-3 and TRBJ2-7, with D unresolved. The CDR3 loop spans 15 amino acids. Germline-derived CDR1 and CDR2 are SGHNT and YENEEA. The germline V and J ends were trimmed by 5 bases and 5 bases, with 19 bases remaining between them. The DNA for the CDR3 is TGTGCCAGCAGCCCCACCGTAGGCCGGAGCCACGAGCAGTACTTC. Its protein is CASSPTVGRSHEQYF.

In nucleotides, the CDR3 is TGTGCCAGCAGTGGACTAGCCAACACCGGGGAGCTGTTTTTT. Translating gives CASSGLANTGELFF. The V gene is TRBV27, the J gene TRBJ2-2; 8 bases are a match to TRBD2. The V and J ends lost 5 bases and 2 bases, in that order; junction bases with no gene match: 1. The CDR3 is 14 amino acids. CDR1 and CDR2 (germline): MNHEY, SMNVEV (reference sequence).

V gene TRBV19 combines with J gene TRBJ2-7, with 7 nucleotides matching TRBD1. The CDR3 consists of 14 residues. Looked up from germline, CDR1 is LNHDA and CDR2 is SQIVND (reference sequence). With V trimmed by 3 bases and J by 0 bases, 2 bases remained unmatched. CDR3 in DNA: TGTGCCAGTAGTATCCGGGACAGCTCCTACGAGCAGTACTTC. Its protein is CASSIRDSSYEQYF.

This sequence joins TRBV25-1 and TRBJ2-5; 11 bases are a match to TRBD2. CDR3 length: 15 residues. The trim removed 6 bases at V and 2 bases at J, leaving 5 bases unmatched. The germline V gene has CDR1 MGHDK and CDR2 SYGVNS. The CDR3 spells CASSRTSGLQETQYF. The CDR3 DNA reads TGTGCCAGCAGCCGGACTAGCGGGCTACAAGAGACCCAGTACTTC.

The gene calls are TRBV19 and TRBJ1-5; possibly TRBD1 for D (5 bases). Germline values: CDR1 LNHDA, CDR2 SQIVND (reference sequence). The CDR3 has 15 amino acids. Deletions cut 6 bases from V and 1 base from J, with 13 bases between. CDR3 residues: CASRGLRASNQPQHF. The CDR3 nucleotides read TGTGCCAGTAGGGGCCTCAGGGCGAGCAATCAGCCCCAGCATTTT.